Sequencing of this T cell receptor (beta chain) was carried out in a study of shared clonotypes between healthy human individuals (dated by TCRdb to the early 2020s). For the study in its entirety: A few men and a couple of women, aged 18 to 49 years, made up the cohort. For each donor, three plates each were used for CD4 naive and CD4 memory, two plates were used for CD8 naive, and one plate was used for CD8 memory. The study deeply sequenced blood TCR repertoires of about 5 healthy adults to estimate repertoire size and the extent of clonotype sharing between individuals. To increase sequencing depth and limit assay-specific biases, TCR repertoire library preparation and sequencing were carried out by different laboratories using diverse techniques. Per donor, leukapheresis produced somewhere between about 0.85 and 8.9 billion PBMCs. What the work shows at the level of the full study, not this receptor alone: Sharing across a few donors was observed for approximately 5% of naive CD4, 3.5% of naive CD8, 2% to 2.5% of memory CD4, and roughly 0.4% of memory CD8 clonotypes. Rarefaction of sorted-subset datasets indicated incomplete sequencing despite the large sequencing depth. Larger estimated clonotype richness was generally found for naive subsets than for memory subsets. Based on pairwise subsampling, the degree of clonotype sharing among donors was expected to be affected by sequencing depth. The genetic and exposure-history diversity represented was limited by the small number of donors. Compared with non-shared clonotypes, clonotypes shared by all four sorted-subset donors had higher generation probabilities. Sampling was restricted to blood, and TCR repertoires in tissues likely differ from the TCR repertoires found in blood.

The V end gives up 3 bases and the J end 3 bases, leaving 4 bases in the junction not matched to a gene. CDR1 and CDR2 are read off the germline V gene as MGHRA and YSYEKL. The CDR3 measures 15 amino acids from cysteine to phenylalanine. Just the 45-base CDR3 DNA is kept, in frame starting at base 1. With respect to this clone: It has no known antigen specificity. Base quality data are lacking; no much larger clone is found one base away.

Using the deep immunoSEQ assay, multiplex PCR amplified TCR CDR3 regions from genomic DNA. Extracted genomic DNA from each cell subset was distributed evenly across all wells of several immunoSEQ 96-well plates, and each plate was treated as a replicate. For sorted subsets, roughly 200 ng of genomic DNA, equivalent to 25,000 to 35,000 T cell genomes, went into each replicate PCR. Purified libraries were quantified with a Qubit 3.0 fluorometer, sized on a Bioanalyzer 2100, and re-quantified with the KAPA Library Quantification kit. Each immunoSEQ 96-well plate was sequenced on its own single-read 150-cycle Illumina NextSeq 550 flow cell. From the authors' description of their analysis: Because the immunoSEQ output included only junctional sequences and no quality scores, the filtering could not be the same as the filtering used for full-length reads. To assign V/J genes and CDR3, sequences were annotated using PyIR, a Python wrapper for IgBLAST v1.9, with IMGT germline references. Reads with weak V/J assignments (E-value above 1e-6), missing CDR3, stop codons, out-of-frame junctions, or ambiguous translated residues were removed. V3J clonotypes were defined as sequences sharing the same inferred V gene, J gene, and CDR3 amino acid sequence. To compute the percentage overlap between repertoires, the number of shared unique clonotypes was divided by the size of the smaller repertoire. Repertoire richness was assessed with RTK rarefaction, the Chao1 estimator, and Recon v2.1 estimates of unobserved clonotypes. Generation probabilities for all TCRbeta clonotypes obtained by the gDNA method from four donors were computed using OLGA. TCRdb limited this immuneACCESS table to in-frame rearrangements with V and J called. A share of clones is missing; checked studies link under half to unresolved V genes, and the rest is unexplained. Clonal size and the V and J genes are those of that table, whereas D and trimming came from the DNA. The sample includes around 2,000,000 clones, with less than 95% observed a single time. More than 0.9% of the sample belongs to the ten largest clones.

CD8 naive samples were obtained by positive selection for CCR7 among CD45RO-negative cells, yielding a CD45RA+CCR7+ population from which TemRA cells were excluded. Donors were healthy HIV-negative adults with no recently reported acute infections or vaccinations. Every donor was a Caucasian adult living in Nashville, Tennessee, USA. After blood collection by leukapheresis, PBMCs were isolated using Ficoll-Histopaque density gradient centrifugation and then cryopreserved in the vapor phase of liquid nitrogen. Analytical flow cytometry was used to check the purity and quantity of every magnetically sorted T cell population. Genomic DNA was isolated from each sorted fraction and quantified by UV absorbance on a Nanodrop 2000c.

The sequenced sample was naive CD8+ T cells sorted from blood. This specimen's cell subset or site label, interpreted: CD45RA+CCR7+. The chain is made from TRBV4-1 and TRBJ1-2; 10 bases in between match TRBD1. The sequence derives from a man between 18 and 35 years old in good health. This receptor has the CDR3 CASSHRQGADYGYTF. In nucleotide form, the sequence is TGCGCCAGCAGCCATAGACAGGGGGCGGACTATGGCTACACCTTC.